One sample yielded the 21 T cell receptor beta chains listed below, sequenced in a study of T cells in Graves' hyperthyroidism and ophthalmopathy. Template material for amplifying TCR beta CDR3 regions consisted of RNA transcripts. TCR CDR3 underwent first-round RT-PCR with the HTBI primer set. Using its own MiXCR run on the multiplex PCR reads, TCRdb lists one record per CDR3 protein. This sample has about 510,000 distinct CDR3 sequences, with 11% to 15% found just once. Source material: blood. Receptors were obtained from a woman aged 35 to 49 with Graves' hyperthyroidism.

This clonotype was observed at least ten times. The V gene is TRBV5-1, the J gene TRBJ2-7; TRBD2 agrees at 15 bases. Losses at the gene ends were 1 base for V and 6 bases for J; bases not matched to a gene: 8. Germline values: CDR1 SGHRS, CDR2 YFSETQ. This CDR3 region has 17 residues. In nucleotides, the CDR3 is TGCGCCAGCAGCTTGTCCCCCGGGACTAGCGGGAGGACCGAGCAGTACTTC. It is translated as CASSLSPGTSGRTEQYF.

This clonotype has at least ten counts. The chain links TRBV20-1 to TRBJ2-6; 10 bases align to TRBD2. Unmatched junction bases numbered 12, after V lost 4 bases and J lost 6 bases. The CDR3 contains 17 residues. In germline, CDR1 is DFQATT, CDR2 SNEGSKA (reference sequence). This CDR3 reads CSAIGGSGRKQANVLTF. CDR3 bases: TGCAGTGCTATAGGGGGTAGCGGGAGGAAGCAGGCCAACGTCCTGACTTTC.

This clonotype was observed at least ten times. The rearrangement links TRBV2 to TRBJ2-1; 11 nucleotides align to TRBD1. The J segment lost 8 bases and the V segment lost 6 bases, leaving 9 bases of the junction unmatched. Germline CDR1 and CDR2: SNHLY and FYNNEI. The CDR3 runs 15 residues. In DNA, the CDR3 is TGTGCCAGCAGGGGGTCCGGACAGGGGGCATATGAGCAGTTCTTC. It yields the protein CASRGSGQGAYEQFF.

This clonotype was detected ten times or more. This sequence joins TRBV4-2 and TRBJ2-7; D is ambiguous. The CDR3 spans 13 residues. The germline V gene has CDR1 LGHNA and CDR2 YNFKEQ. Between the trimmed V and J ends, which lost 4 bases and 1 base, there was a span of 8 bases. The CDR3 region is CASSRERSYEQYF. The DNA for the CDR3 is TGTGCCAGCAGCCGTGAGCGATCCTACGAGCAGTACTTC.

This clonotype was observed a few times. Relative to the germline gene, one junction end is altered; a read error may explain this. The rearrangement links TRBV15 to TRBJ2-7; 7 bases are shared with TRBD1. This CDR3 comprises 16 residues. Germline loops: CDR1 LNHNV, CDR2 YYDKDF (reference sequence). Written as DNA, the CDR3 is TGTGCCACCAGCAGAGACCCCGGGACAGCCTTTTACGGGCAGTACTTC. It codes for CATSRDPGTAFYGQYF.

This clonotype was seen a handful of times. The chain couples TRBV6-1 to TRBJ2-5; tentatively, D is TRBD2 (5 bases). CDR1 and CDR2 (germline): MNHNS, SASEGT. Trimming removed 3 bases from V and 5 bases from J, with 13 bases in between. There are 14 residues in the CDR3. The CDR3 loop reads CASSERVGGETQYF. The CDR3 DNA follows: TGTGCCAGCAGTGAGCGGGTCGGCGGGGAGACCCAGTACTTC.

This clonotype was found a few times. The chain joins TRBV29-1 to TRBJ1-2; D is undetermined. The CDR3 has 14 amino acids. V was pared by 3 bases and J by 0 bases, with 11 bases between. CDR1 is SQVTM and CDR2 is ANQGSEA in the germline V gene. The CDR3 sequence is CSVEGWGSNYGYTF. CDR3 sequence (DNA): TGCAGCGTTGAGGGTTGGGGTTCTAACTATGGCTACACCTTC.

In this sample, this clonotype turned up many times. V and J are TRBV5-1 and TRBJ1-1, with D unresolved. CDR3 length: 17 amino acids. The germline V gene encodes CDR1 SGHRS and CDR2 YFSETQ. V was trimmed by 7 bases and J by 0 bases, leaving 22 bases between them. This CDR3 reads CASGSGVENPLNTEAFF. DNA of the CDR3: TGCGCCAGCGGTTCGGGAGTAGAGAACCCCCTGAACACTGAAGCTTTCTTT.

The CDR3 DNA reads TGTGCCAGCAGCCCTCGGACAGGGAGGACAGAAGCTTTCTTT. Its protein is CASSPRTGRTEAFF. The gene calls are TRBV7-8 and TRBJ1-1, with 8 positions matching TRBD1. Germline loops: CDR1 SGHVS, CDR2 FQNEAQ. This CDR3 is 14 amino acids long. V was clipped by 5 bases and J by 8 bases; unmatched bases: 10.

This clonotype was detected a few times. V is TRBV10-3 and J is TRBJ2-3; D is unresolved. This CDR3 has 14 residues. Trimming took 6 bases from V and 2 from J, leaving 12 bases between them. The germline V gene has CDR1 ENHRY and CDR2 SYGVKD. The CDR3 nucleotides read TGTGCCATCAGCCCGGACGACTCCACAGATACGCAGTATTTT. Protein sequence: CAISPDDSTDTQYF.

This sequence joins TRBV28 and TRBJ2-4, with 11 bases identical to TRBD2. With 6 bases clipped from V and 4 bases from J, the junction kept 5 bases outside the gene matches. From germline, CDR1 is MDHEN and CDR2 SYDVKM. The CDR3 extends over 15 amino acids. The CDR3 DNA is TGTGCCAGCAGCCACGGGACTAGCGGAAAAAACATTCAGTACTTC. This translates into CASSHGTSGKNIQYF. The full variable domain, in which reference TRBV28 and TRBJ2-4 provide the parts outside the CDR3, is DVKVTQSSRYLVKRTGEKVFLECVQDMDHENMFWYRQDPGLGLRLIYFSYDVKMKEKGDIPEGYSVSREKKERFSLILESASTNQTSMYLCASSHGTSGKNIQYFGAGTRLSVL.

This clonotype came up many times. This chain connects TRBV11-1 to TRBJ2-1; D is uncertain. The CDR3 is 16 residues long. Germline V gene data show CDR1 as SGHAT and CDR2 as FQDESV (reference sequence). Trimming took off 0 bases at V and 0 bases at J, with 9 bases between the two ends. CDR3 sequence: CASSLAPMSSYNEQFF. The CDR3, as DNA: TGTGCCAGCAGCTTAGCCCCCATGAGCTCCTACAATGAGCAGTTCTTC.

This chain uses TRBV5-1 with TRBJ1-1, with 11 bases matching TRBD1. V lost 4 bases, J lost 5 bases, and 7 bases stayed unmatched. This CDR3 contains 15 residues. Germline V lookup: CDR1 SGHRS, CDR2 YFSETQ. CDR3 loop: CASSRFGTGGTEAFF. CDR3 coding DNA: TGCGCCAGCAGCCGATTCGGGACAGGGGGAACTGAAGCTTTCTTT.

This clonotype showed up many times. In DNA form, the CDR3 reads TGTGCCAGCAGGCACACCGGGACAGCGAACACCGGGGAGCTGTTTTTT. It encodes CASRHTGTANTGELFF. The chain couples TRBV11-2 to TRBJ2-2; TRBD1 agrees at 7 bases. The CDR3 runs 16 residues. V dropped 6 bases and J dropped 0; count of bases not matched to a gene: 7. Germline V gene data show CDR1 as SGHAT and CDR2 as FQNNGV.

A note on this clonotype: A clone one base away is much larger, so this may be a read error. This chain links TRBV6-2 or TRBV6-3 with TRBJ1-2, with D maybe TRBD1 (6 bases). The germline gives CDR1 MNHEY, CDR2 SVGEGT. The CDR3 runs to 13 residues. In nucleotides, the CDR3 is TGTGCCAGCAGTTACGGGGGCCTTGGGGGCTACGCCTTC. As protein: CASSYGGLGGYAF.

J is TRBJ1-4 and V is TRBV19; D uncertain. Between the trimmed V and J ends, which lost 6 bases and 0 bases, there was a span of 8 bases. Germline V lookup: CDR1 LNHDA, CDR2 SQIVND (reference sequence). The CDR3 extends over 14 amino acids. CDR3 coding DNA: TGTGCCAGTAGGTCGCAGGCAACTAATGAAAAACTGTTTTTT. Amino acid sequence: CASRSQATNEKLFF.

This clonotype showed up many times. As DNA, the CDR3 is TGTGCTAGTGCGACGGGGGGGAAAGGCCATGAGCAGTTCTTC. This codes for CASATGGKGHEQFF. This chain joins TRBV12-5 and TRBJ2-1, with 8 bases that match TRBD2. The CDR3 runs 14 residues. Germline loops: CDR1 LGHNT, CDR2 FRNRAP. The J segment lost 8 bases and the V segment lost 7 bases, leaving 10 bases of the junction unmatched.

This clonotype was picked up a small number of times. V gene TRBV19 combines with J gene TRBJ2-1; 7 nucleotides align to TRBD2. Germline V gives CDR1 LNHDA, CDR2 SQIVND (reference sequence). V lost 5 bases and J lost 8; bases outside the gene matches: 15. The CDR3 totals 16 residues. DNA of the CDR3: TGTGCCAGTAGTCCACCAGGACTAGTTGAGCGGGATGAGCAGTTCTTC. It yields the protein CASSPPGLVERDEQFF.

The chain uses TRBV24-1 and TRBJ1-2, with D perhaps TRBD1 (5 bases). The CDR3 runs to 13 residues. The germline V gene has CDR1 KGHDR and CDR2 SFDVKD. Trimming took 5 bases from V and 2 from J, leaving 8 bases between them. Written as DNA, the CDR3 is TGTGCCACCAGTGCAGGGTCGAACTATGGCTACACCTTC. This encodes CATSAGSNYGYTF.

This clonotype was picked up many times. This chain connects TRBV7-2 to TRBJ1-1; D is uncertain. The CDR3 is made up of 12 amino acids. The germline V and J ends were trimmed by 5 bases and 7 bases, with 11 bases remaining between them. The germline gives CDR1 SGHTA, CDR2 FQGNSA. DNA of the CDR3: TGTGCCAGCAGCGCCGAGACACGTGAAGCTTTCTTT. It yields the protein CASSAETREAFF.

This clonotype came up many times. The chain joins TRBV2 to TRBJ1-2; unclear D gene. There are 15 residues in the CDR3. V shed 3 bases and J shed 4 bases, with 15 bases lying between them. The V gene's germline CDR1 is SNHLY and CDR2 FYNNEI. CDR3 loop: CASSDSAGRGYGYTF. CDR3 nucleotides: TGTGCCAGCAGTGACTCGGCGGGCCGTGGCTATGGCTACACCTTC.